The entry below gives a single TCR beta chain sequence along with its context. Antigen unknown. This sample stems from a study of T cells in Graves' hyperthyroidism and ophthalmopathy. Study background: Specimen type is peripheral blood, collected at initial diagnosis prior to any treatment.

Hyperthyroidism, newly diagnosed and lasting under 2 months, affected patients aged 18 to 65. Not enrolled were patients with uncontrolled infection, other autoimmune disease, pregnancy or lactation. TCR beta CDR3 regions were amplified from RNA. The HTBI set primed first-round TCR CDR3 RT-PCR. One entry per CDR3 protein, called by TCRdb with MiXCR from the multiplex PCR reads. In the table there are 750,000 to 900,000 distinct CDR3 sequences, roughly 40% of which are singletons. The V gene end was trimmed by 2 bases and the J gene end by 2 bases; junction bases not matched to a gene: 4. The CDR3 loop spans 15 amino acids. CDR1 and CDR2 from the germline V gene are SGHRS and YFSETQ. Findings and limits, study-wide: Among thyroid clonotypes expanded above 0.001, most also appeared in blood.

The chain uses TRBV5-1 and TRBJ2-7; 10 bases align to TRBD2. The receptor comes from a young man with Graves' hyperthyroidism. Sequencing was carried out using blood. CDR3 nucleotide sequence: TGCGCCAGCAGCTTACTAGCGGGACTCGCCTACGAGCAGTACTTC. Protein sequence: CASSLLAGLAYEQYF.